One sample yielded the 14 T cell receptor beta chains listed below, sequenced in a study of chemoradiotherapy in HPV16-positive cancers. Clones were sequenced by immunoSEQ multiplex PCR, and TCRdb holds only the in-frame ones, with some missing. Of about 31,000 clones listed, roughly 80% are singletons. The material sequenced was blood, taken from a patient who underwent chemoradiotherapy. The receptor set was obtained from a human donor with HPV-associated anogenital cancer.

This chain links TRBV5-1 with TRBJ1-1; D call uncertain. The germline V gene has CDR1 SGHRS and CDR2 YFSETQ. V lost 0 bases and J lost 0, with 6 bases in between. CDR3 length equals 14 residues. As DNA, the CDR3 is TGCGCCAGCAGCTTGGATCTCCTGAACACTGAAGCTTTCTTT. Translation: CASSLDLLNTEAFF.

The chain recombines TRBV19 with TRBJ1-1; 8 bases map to TRBD1. The V gene's germline CDR1 is LNHDA and CDR2 SQIVND (reference sequence). V trimming: 8 bases; J trimming: 7 bases; junction bases outside the gene matches: 9. The CDR3 is 13 residues long. The CDR3 sequence: CASLKQGDVEAFF. CDR3 bases: TGTGCCAGTCTAAAACAGGGGGATGTTGAAGCTTTCTTT.

This clone occurred once. V usage is TRBV10-3 and J usage is TRBJ1-5, with 11 bases that match TRBD1. From germline, CDR1 is ENHRY and CDR2 SYGVKD. This CDR3 comprises 17 residues. Germline trimming cut 0 bases from V and 3 bases from J; bases unmatched to any gene: 4. The CDR3 DNA is TGTGCCATCAGTGAGTCGAGGACAGGGGGCCCCAATCAGCCCCAGCATTTT. Its protein is CAISESRTGGPNQPQHF.

Judged by abundance, this clone is medium-sized. V usage is TRBV30 and J usage is TRBJ2-4; 8 positions match TRBD1. J gave up 1 base and V 6 bases, and 5 bases lay outside the gene matches. The CDR3 is 14 amino acids. The germline V gene has CDR1 GTSNPN and CDR2 SVGIG (reference sequence). CDR3 loop: CACLQGGAKNIQYF. The CDR3 DNA sequence: TGTGCCTGCCTACAGGGGGGCGCCAAAAACATTCAGTACTTC.

The J gene is TRBJ1-1, the V gene TRBV27; no reliable D call. Germline CDR1 MNHEY, CDR2 SMNVEV (reference sequence). Deletions cut 6 bases from V and 1 base from J, with 12 bases between. This CDR3 spans 14 amino acids. CDR3 sequence reads: CASSSSGRNTEAFF. CDR3 in DNA: TGTGCCAGCAGCTCGTCGGGGAGGAACACTGAAGCTTTCTTT.

This chain links TRBV5-1 with TRBJ1-3; D gene uncertain. CDR1 and CDR2 from the germline V gene are SGHRS and YFSETQ. The ends were cut back, 6 bases at V and 3 bases at J, with 10 bases in the middle. The CDR3 runs to 13 residues. The CDR3 nucleotides read TGCGCCAGCATGTCAGGACTTGGAAACACCATATATTTT. Encoded protein: CASMSGLGNTIYF. The whole variable domain, filled in from reference TRBV5-1 and TRBJ1-3, reads KAGVTQTPRYLIKTRGQQVTLSCSPISGHRSVSWYQQTPGQGLQFLFEYFSETQRNKGNFPGRFSGRQFSNSRSEMNVSTLELGDSALYLCASMSGLGNTIYFGEGSWLTVV.

V and J are TRBV6-5 and TRBJ2-5; D ambiguous. V was cut by 6 bases and J by 5 bases, with 13 bases left in between. The CDR3 has 13 residues. Germline CDR1 MNHEY, CDR2 SVGAGI. The CDR3 bases are TGTGCCAGCAGGGGTTATGGAGAGGAGACCCAGTACTTC. Translating gives CASRGYGEETQYF.

The rearrangement uses TRBV2 and TRBJ2-2; TRBD1 matches at 10 bases. The trim removed 6 bases at V and 3 bases at J, leaving 4 bases unmatched. Germline CDR1 is SNHLY and CDR2 is FYNNEI. The CDR3 has 15 residues. CDR3 in DNA: TGTGCCAGCAGGACCGGGACAGGGGACACCGGGGAGCTGTTTTTT. Protein: CASRTGTGDTGELFF. Supplemented by reference TRBV2 and TRBJ2-2, the full variable domain reads EPEVTQTPSHQVTQMGQEVILRCVPISNHLYFYWYRQILGQKVEFLVSFYNNEISEKSEIFDDQFSVERPDGSNFTLKIRSTKLEDSAMYFCASRTGTGDTGELFFGEGSRLTVL.

The V call is TRBV6-5, the J call TRBJ2-3; TRBD1 agrees at 8 bases. Germline CDR1 MNHEY, CDR2 SVGAGI. V trimming: 4 bases; J trimming: 3 bases; junction bases outside the gene matches: 6. The CDR3 has 15 residues. The DNA of the CDR3 is TGTGCCAGCAGTTCCGGACAGGGCGGGACAGATACGCAGTATTTT. Translating gives CASSSGQGGTDTQYF.

The table lists this clone with a few counts. The chain couples TRBV2 to TRBJ2-5; D is unclear. This CDR3 has 11 amino acids. From germline, CDR1 is SNHLY and CDR2 FYNNEI. Deletions cut 4 bases from V and 1 base from J, with 1 base between. CDR3 sequence: CASSVQETQYF. DNA of the CDR3: TGTGCCAGCAGTGTCCAAGAGACCCAGTACTTC.

This rearrangement joins TRBV7-2 to TRBJ2-2; D is unclear. Between the trimmed V and J ends, which lost 5 bases and 1 base, there was a span of 8 bases. Germline V gene lookup returns CDR1 SGHTA and CDR2 FQGNSA. CDR3 length: 14 residues. Here the CDR3 DNA reads TGTGCCAGCAGCCCGAAGTGGAACACCGGGGAGCTGTTTTTT. Encoded protein: CASSPKWNTGELFF.

The chain combines TRBV6-1 with TRBJ1-2; 8 bases map to TRBD1. Germline assignment: CDR1 MNHNS and CDR2 SASEGT. The CDR3 extends over 13 amino acids. J was trimmed by 2 bases and V by 5 bases; bases with no gene match: 1. The CDR3 here is CASSRQGNYGYTF. In DNA form, the CDR3 reads TGTGCCAGCAGTCGACAGGGGAACTATGGCTACACCTTC.

CDR3 sequence: CASRQRGPLHF. The CDR3 nucleotides read TGTGCCAGCAGGCAACGAGGGCCCCTCCACTTT. The chain recombines TRBV6-1 with TRBJ1-6; D is unclear. Trimming stripped 6 bases from V and 13 bases from J, with 10 bases between. Germline V gene sequence: CDR1 MNHNS, CDR2 SASEGT. The CDR3 extends over 11 amino acids.

This rearrangement joins TRBV4-2 to TRBJ2-3, with TRBD2 identical over 8 bases. Trimming cost V 1 base and J 2 bases; bases outside gene matches: 8. Germline CDR1 reads LGHNA; CDR2 reads YNFKEQ. The CDR3 totals 17 residues. The CDR3 here is CASSQGTAGGITDTQYF. Here the CDR3 DNA reads TGTGCCAGCAGCCAAGGTACGGCGGGGGGAATCACAGATACGCAGTATTTT.